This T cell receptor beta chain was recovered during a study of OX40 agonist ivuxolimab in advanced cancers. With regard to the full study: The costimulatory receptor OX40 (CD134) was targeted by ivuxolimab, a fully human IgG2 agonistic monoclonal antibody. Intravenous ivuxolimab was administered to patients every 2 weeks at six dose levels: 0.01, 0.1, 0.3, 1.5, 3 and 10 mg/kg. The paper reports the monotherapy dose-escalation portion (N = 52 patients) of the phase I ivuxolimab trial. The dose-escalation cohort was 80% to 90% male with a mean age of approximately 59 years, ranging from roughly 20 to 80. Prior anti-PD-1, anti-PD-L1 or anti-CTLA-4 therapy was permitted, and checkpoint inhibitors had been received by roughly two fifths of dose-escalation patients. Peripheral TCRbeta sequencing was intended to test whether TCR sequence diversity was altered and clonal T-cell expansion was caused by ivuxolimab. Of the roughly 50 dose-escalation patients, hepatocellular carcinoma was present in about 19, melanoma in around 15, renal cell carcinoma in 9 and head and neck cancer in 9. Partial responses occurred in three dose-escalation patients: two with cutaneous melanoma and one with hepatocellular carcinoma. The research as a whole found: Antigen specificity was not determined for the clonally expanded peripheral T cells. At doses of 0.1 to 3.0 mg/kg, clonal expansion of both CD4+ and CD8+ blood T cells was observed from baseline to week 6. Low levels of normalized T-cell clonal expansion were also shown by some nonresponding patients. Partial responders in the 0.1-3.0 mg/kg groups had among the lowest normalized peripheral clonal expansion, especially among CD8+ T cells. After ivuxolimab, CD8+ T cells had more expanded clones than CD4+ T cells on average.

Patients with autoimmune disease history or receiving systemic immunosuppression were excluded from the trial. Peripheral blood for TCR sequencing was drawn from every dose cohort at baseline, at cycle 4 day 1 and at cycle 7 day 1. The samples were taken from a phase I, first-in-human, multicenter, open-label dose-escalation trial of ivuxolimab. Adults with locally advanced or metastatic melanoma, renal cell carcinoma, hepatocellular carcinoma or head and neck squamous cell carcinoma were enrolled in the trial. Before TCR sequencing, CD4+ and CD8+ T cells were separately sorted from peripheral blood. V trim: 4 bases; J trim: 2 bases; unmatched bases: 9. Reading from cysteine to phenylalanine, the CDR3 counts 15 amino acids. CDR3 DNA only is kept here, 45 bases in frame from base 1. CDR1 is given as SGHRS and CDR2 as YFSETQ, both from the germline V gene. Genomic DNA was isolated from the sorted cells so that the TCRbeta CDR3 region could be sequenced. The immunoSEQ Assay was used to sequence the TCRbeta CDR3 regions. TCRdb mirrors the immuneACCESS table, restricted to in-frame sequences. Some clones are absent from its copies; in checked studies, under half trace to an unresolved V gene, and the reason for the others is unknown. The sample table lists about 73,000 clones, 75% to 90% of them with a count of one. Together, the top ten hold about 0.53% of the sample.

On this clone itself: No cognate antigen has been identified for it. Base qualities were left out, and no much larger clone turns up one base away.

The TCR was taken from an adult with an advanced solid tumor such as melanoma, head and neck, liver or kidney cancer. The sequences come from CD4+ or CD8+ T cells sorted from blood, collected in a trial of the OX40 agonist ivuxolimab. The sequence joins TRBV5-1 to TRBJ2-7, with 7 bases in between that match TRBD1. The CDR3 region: CASSRLGTDTYEQYF. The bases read TGCGCCAGCAGCCGTCTCGGGACAGACACCTACGAGCAGTACTTC.